These 9 T cell receptor beta chains originate from one sample sequenced in a study of blood T cell repertoires in COVID-19. Libraries were prepared by immunoSEQ multiplex PCR; TCRdb keeps only in-frame clonotypes and omits some of them. The data show under 300,000 clones, with 85% seen just once and around 6.5% held by the top ten. Sequencing was carried out using peripheral blood. All receptors derive from a woman aged 55 to 70 with active or convalescent COVID-19.

This clone was detected once. The gene calls are TRBV6-5 and TRBJ2-1; 7 bases map to TRBD2. The CDR3 runs to 14 residues. The V segment lost 4 bases and the J segment 5 bases; nucleotides outside the gene matches: 5. CDR1 and CDR2 from the germline V gene are MNHEY and SVGAGI. The CDR3 loop reads CASSSGTTHNEQFF. The CDR3 region has the DNA TGTGCCAGCAGTTCCGGGACTACCCACAATGAGCAGTTCTTC.

J is TRBJ1-3 and V is TRBV27, with TRBD1 matching over 9 bases. In germline, CDR1 is MNHEY, CDR2 SMNVEV (reference sequence). V gave up 0 bases and J gave up 3 bases; unmatched junction bases: 9. The CDR3 has 18 amino acids. The CDR3 sequence is CASSLSPLQGAGGNTIYF. The CDR3 nucleotides read TGTGCCAGCAGTTTATCACCCCTACAGGGGGCAGGTGGAAACACCATATATTTT.

V is TRBV27 and J is TRBJ1-1; TRBD1 might be the D (5 bases). The CDR3 length is 14 residues. V lost 8 bases and J lost 4, with 17 bases in between. Germline V gene data show CDR1 as MNHEY and CDR2 as SMNVEV (reference sequence). CDR3: CASGTGVYSTEAFF. As DNA, the CDR3 is TGTGCCAGCGGTACAGGCGTCTATAGCACTGAAGCTTTCTTT.

This rearrangement joins TRBV6-2 or TRBV6-3 to TRBJ2-3; 14 bases map to TRBD2. The junction had 9 bases not matched to a gene; V was cut back by 5 bases and J by 8 bases. CDR3 length equals 16 residues. Germline V gene sequence: CDR1 MNHEY, CDR2 SVGEGT. The CDR3 loop is CASSPRTSGGPGTQYF. In DNA, the CDR3 is TGTGCCAGCAGTCCCAGGACTAGCGGGGGGCCTGGTACGCAGTATTTT.

The chain joins TRBV19 to TRBJ1-2; 10 positions match TRBD1. After removal of 5 bases from V and 6 bases from J, the junction contained 6 bases not matched to a gene. Germline V lookup: CDR1 LNHDA, CDR2 SQIVND (reference sequence). This CDR3 has 14 amino acids. The DNA for the CDR3 is TGTGCCAGTAGTCAGACAGGGGGCAGCAATGGCTACACCTTC. Translated, it gives CASSQTGGSNGYTF.

The V and J genes are TRBV5-1 and TRBJ2-7; the match to TRBD1 covers 10 bases. V shed 4 bases and J 6 bases; nucleotides not matched to a gene: 7. This CDR3 comprises 14 residues. Germline CDR1 is SGHRS and CDR2 is YFSETQ. The CDR3 bases are TGCGCCAGCAGCCGACAGGGGGCGATGGGCGAGCAGTACTTC. Its translation is CASSRQGAMGEQYF.

The J gene is TRBJ2-5, the V gene TRBV21-1; the table calls TRBD1, which could not be checked here. TRBV21-1 is listed as a pseudogene. The CDR3 consists of 15 residues. DNA of the CDR3: TGTGCCAGCAGCAAAGCTGGACAGGGCCAAGAGACCCAGTACTTC. Encoded protein: CASSKAGQGQETQYF.

This chain joins TRBV21-1 and TRBJ2-2; the table's D call, TRBD2, was not checked against the DNA. TRBV21-1 is deemed a pseudogene. CDR3 length: 20 amino acids. The CDR3 spells CASSKYGTSGEATNTGELFF. Written as DNA, the CDR3 is TGTGCCAGCAGCAAGTACGGGACTAGCGGGGAGGCCACGAACACCGGGGAGCTGTTTTTT.

The chain uses TRBV5-1 and TRBJ1-2; 7 nucleotides line up with TRBD1. Losses at the gene ends were 4 bases for V and 5 bases for J; bases not matched to a gene: 14. Germline CDR1 and CDR2: SGHRS and YFSETQ. The CDR3 is 16 amino acids. CDR3 sequence: CASSGAWGTASYGYTF. The CDR3 bases are TGCGCCAGCAGCGGAGCCTGGGGGACAGCGAGTTATGGCTACACCTTC.